The 5 T cell receptor beta chains below all came from one sample that was sequenced in a study of CD8+ T cells in alopecia areata. Following RNA extraction, reverse transcription yielded cDNA that acted as the sequencing template. Method: immunoSEQ multiplex PCR; TCRdb's copy keeps in-frame clones and lacks some. The repertoire holds about 200,000 clones, with 57% as singletons. Sample: CD4+ T cells sorted from blood, taken at week 0. The receptors were sampled from a human donor with alopecia areata.

This clone turned up a few times. The chain carries TRBV6-1 and TRBJ2-7; the D call may be TRBD1 or TRBD2 (5 bases each). The CDR3 sequence is 11 residues long. The V end lost 10 bases, the J end lost 6 bases, and 13 bases lay between the germline ends. Germline CDR1 MNHNS, CDR2 SASEGT. CDR3 region: CATQGVGEQYF. The CDR3, as DNA: TGTGCCACCCAGGGAGTCGGCGAGCAGTACTTC.

The chain joins TRBV7-2 to TRBJ2-7; unclear D gene. The length of the CDR3 is 13 residues. Trimming cost V 6 bases and J 3 bases, with 12 bases left between them. Germline CDR1 and CDR2: SGHTA and FQGNSA. The CDR3 loop is CASRPASGYEQYF. DNA for the CDR3: TGTGCCAGCAGACCTGCGTCAGGCTACGAGCAGTACTTC.

This clone was seen a few times. This chain joins TRBV29-1 and TRBJ2-7; 9 bases are shared with TRBD1. The CDR3 contains 14 residues. Per the germline V gene, CDR1 is SQVTM and CDR2 is ANQGSEA. With 4 bases clipped from V and 2 bases from J, the junction kept 6 bases outside the gene matches. The CDR3 coding sequence is TGCAGCGTTGGCCCGAGGACAGGGGCCTACGAGCAGTACTTC. Translated: CSVGPRTGAYEQYF.

The rearrangement links TRBV29-1 to TRBJ2-3; TRBD2 matches 10 bases. J lost 0 bases, V lost 6 bases, and 3 bases had no gene match. CDR1 SQVTM and CDR2 ANQGSEA come from the germline V gene. This CDR3 is 14 amino acids long. The CDR3 protein is CSVTSGMSTDTQYF. CDR3 sequence (DNA): TGCAGCGTAACTAGCGGGATGAGCACAGATACGCAGTATTTT.

A single count supports this clone. Given a much more abundant clone one base away, this may be a read error. The J gene is TRBJ1-2, the V gene TRBV27; TRBD1 agrees at 8 bases. CDR3 length equals 13 residues. Germline CDR1 and CDR2: MNHEY and SMNVEV (reference sequence). With 4 bases clipped from V and 4 bases from J, the junction kept 2 bases outside the gene matches. The CDR3: CASSSGQGYGYTF. The CDR3 nucleotides are TGTGCCAGCAGTTCCGGACAGGGCTATGGCTACACCTTC.